The 8 T cell receptor beta chains below were found in one sample sequenced in a study of tumor and adjacent non-tumor tissue in lung cancer. RNA was extracted from bulk tissue without any cell sorting. Three rounds of nested PCR, following a modified ARM-PCR protocol, produced the TCRbeta library. TCRdb passed the multiplex PCR reads through MiXCR, listing each CDR3 protein once. The data contain some 120,000 distinct CDR3 sequences, approximately 71% of them seen just once; the ten biggest clones take up around 13%. Sequencing input: lung tumor tissue. The receptor source for this set is a man aged 30 to 45 with non-small cell lung cancer.

With regard to this clonotype: Germline is not matched at one junction end, which may reflect a read error. V and J are TRBV20-1 and TRBJ2-3; D perhaps matches TRBD2 (5 bases). This CDR3 contains 13 residues. Germline V gene lookup returns CDR1 DFQATT and CDR2 SNEGSKA (reference sequence). The DNA of the CDR3 is TGCAGTGCCTCCCCCCCAGGAGGAGATACGCGGTATTTT. As protein: CSASPPGGDTRYF.

This clonotype was seen ten or more times. V usage is TRBV6-2 or TRBV6-3 and J usage is TRBJ2-7; 11 nucleotides agree with TRBD2. The J call may not be correct, given that the DNA end is closer to TRBJ2-5. The CDR3 is made up of 14 amino acids. Germline CDR1 reads MNHEY; CDR2 reads SVGEGT. CDR3 residues: CASSDSGTSGTQYF. The CDR3 DNA is TGTGCCAGCAGTGATTCCGGGACTAGCGGGACCCAGTACTTC.

The V gene is TRBV12-3 or TRBV12-4, the J gene TRBJ2-1; 10 bases are shared with TRBD2. V trimming: 5 bases; J trimming: 9 bases; junction bases outside the gene matches: 16. The CDR3 runs to 17 residues. CDR3 in amino acids: CASSRNKRGGPHIEQFF. The CDR3 nucleotides read TGTGCCAGCAGTAGAAATAAGCGGGGGGGGCCCCACATTGAGCAGTTCTTC.

To note about this clonotype: An end of the junction differs from the germline gene, which may be a read error. The chain links TRBV5-4 to TRBJ2-5, with D perhaps TRBD2 (6 bases). The CDR3 is 14 residues long. The V gene's germline CDR1 is SGHNT and CDR2 YYREEE (reference sequence). CDR3 sequence (DNA): TGTGCCAGCAGCGTAATGACTGGCGGAGGGACCCAATACTTC. Translating gives CASSVMTGGGTQYF.

This clonotype has ten or more counts. The gene calls are TRBV12-3 or TRBV12-4 and TRBJ2-3; D may correspond to TRBD1 or TRBD2 (6 bases each). This CDR3 region has 12 residues. Trimming removed 11 bases from V and 2 bases from J, with 11 bases in between. CDR3 sequence reads: CAPAGHTDTQYF. CDR3 nucleotides: TGTGCCCCCGCGGGACACACAGATACGCAGTATTTT.

The rearrangement joins TRBV27 to TRBJ2-5; 15 bases line up with TRBD2. The junction had 13 bases not matched to a gene; V was cut back by 3 bases and J by 5 bases. Germline V gives CDR1 MNHEY, CDR2 SMNVEV (reference sequence). This CDR3 is built from 19 residues. The CDR3 bases are TGTGCCAGCAGTTTTGTCGGACTAGCGGGGGGGCTTAGTGGCGAGACCCAGTACTTC. This translates into CASSFVGLAGGLSGETQYF.

Comment on this clonotype: A read error may account for a junction end that differs from germline. The chain joins TRBV20-1 to TRBJ1-5, with no clear D. The CDR3 contains 13 residues. CDR1 and CDR2 (germline): DFQATT, SNEGSKA (reference sequence). CDR3 coding DNA: TGCAGTGCTAGAGGGCAGGCCAATCAACCCCAGCATTTT. Translated, it gives CSARGQANQPQHF.

This clonotype was seen just once. The germline gene is not matched at one end of the junction; a read error may be the cause. The chain carries TRBV5-6 and TRBJ2-1; tentatively, D is TRBD1 (5 bases). CDR1 SGHDT and CDR2 YYEEEE come from the germline V gene. The CDR3 loop spans 15 amino acids. CDR3 region: CASCPGLSSDNEQFF. DNA of the CDR3: TGTGCCAGCTGTCCAGGGTTGAGCTCCGACAATGAGCAGTTCTTC.